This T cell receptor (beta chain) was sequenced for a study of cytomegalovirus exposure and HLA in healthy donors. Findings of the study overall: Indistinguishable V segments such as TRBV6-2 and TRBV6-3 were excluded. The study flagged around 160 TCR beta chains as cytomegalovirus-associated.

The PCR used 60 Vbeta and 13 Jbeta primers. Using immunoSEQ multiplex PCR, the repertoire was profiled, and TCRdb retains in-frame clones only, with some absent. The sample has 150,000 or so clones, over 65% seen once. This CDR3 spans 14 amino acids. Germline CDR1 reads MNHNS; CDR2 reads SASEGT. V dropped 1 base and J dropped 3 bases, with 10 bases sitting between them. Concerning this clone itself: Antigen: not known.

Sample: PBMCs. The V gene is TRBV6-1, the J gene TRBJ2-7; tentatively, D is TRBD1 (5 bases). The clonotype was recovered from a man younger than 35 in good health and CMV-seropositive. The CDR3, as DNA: TGTGCCAGCAGTGAAGGGACAAATTTCTACGAGCAGTACGTC. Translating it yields CASSEGTNFYEQYV.